These T cell receptor beta chains were read from a single sample in a study of shared clonotypes between healthy human individuals. Clones were read by immunoSEQ multiplex PCR, and TCRdb kept only the in-frame ones, dropping some. The data show about 2.5 million clones, with around 93% seen just once and about 0.41% held by the top ten. The source material was naive CD4+ T cells from PBMCs. These TCRs come from a man between 18 and 35 years old in good health. Some clones in this sample may be carry-over from other donors' samples. Each CDR3 is given with its conserved first and last residue. Fields, in order: V gene, J gene, D gene, clone size, CDR3 length, CDR3 DNA, CDR3 protein. A D gene is named only where the DNA matches it firmly. Not all rows give a size; the values are once, few, many and, for expanded clones, a class.

>TRBV6-5|TRBJ2-7|TRBD2|.|14
TGTGCCAGCAGTACCGGGGGGGGGCTCGGCGAGCAGTACTTC
CASSTGGGLGEQYF
>TRBV7-2|TRBJ2-7|.|.|16
TGTGCCAGCAGCGGAACCGGGACCAAGAATTCCTACGAGCAGTACTTC
CASSGTGTKNSYEQYF
>TRBV5-4|TRBJ1-2|TRBD1|.|14
TGTGCCAGCAGCTCTCAGGGGGCTGACTATGGCTACACCTTC
CASSSQGADYGYTF
>TRBV6-1|TRBJ2-2|TRBD1|.|13
TGTGCCAGCAGTGGACAGGGGGCCGGGGAGCTGTTTTTT
CASSGQGAGELFF
>TRBV28|TRBJ1-6|.|.|14
TGTGCCAGCAGCCCCCGTAGCCTCCATTCACCCCTCCACTTT
CASSPRSLHSPLHF
>TRBV27|TRBJ1-2|.|.|17
TGTGCCAGCAAGGCGTTGGGACAAGGTCCCTTAAACTATGGCTACACCTTC
CASKALGQGPLNYGYTF
>TRBV11-2|TRBJ1-1|.|.|12
TGTGCCAGCAGCTTAGGTCCCACTGAAGCTTTCTTT
CASSLGPTEAFF
>TRBV7-2|TRBJ2-2|TRBD2|.|16
TGTGCCAGCAGCCCCCCGTCCGGGAGGATCACCGGGGAGCTGTTTTTT
CASSPPSGRITGELFF
>TRBV18|TRBJ1-1|.|.|14
TGTGCCAGCTCGTCGAATCAAAAGAACACTGAAGCTTTCTTT
CASSSNQKNTEAFF
>TRBV7-3|TRBJ2-3|.|.|14
TGTGCCAGCAGCTGGGGAGTCAACCACGATACGCAGTATTTT
CASSWGVNHDTQYF
>TRBV5-1|TRBJ2-1|TRBD2|.|16
TGCGCCAGCAGCCCCCAACTAGCGGGGTCATACAATGAGCAGTTCTTC
CASSPQLAGSYNEQFF
>TRBV7-9|TRBJ2-2|TRBD1|.|15
TGTGCCAGCATAGTTTCGATACAGGGGATCGGGGAGCTGTTTTTT
CASIVSIQGIGELFF
>TRBV19|TRBJ1-2|TRBD1|few|14
TGTGCCAGTAGTATAACCTGGACAGGGACTGGCTACACCTTC
CASSITWTGTGYTF
>TRBV5-8|TRBJ2-5|TRBD2|.|16
TGTGCCAGCAGCTCGGGGGGACTTAGGAATAGTGAGACCCAGTACTTC
CASSSGGLRNSETQYF